The 11 T cell receptor beta chains reported below all come from one sample, sequenced in a study of cytotoxic CD8 clonotypes in ibrutinib-treated CLL. Clones were sequenced by immunoSEQ multiplex PCR, and TCRdb holds only the in-frame ones, with some missing. This table holds almost 250,000 clones, 70% found once. The material was PBMCs, obtained after 24 months of ibrutinib treatment. These receptors all come from a human donor with chronic lymphocytic leukemia.

This chain joins TRBV21-1 and TRBJ1-4; the D call TRBD1 from the table was never checked on the DNA. TRBV21-1 is a pseudogene segment. The CDR3 length is 16 residues. CDR3 in DNA: TGTGCCAGCAGCAAATCCTCTTACAGAATAAATGAAAAACTGTTTTTT. This sequence encodes CASSKSSYRINEKLFF.

The chain links TRBV7-3 to TRBJ2-2, with D perhaps matching TRBD1 (5 bases). The CDR3 runs 17 residues. Germline V gives CDR1 SGHTA, CDR2 FQGTGA. Trimming took 5 bases from V and 6 from J, leaving 22 bases between them. CDR3 in DNA: TGTGCCAGCAGCCCGAGGACACATATTGAACACCCCGGGGAGCTGTTTTTT. Amino acids: CASSPRTHIEHPGELFF.

CDR3 nucleotides: TGTGCCAGTACGAAGGGGTTGGGAGTCGCTGAGCAGTTCTTC. It is translated as CASTKGLGVAEQFF. This chain connects TRBV19 to TRBJ2-1; tentatively, D is TRBD1 or TRBD2 (5 bases each). The CDR3 length is 14 residues. Trimming took off 7 bases at V and 9 bases at J, with 19 bases between the two ends. Germline CDR1 reads LNHDA; CDR2 reads SQIVND (reference sequence). Full variable domain (missing parts from reference TRBV19 and TRBJ2-1): DGGITQSPKYLFRKEGQNVTLSCEQNLNHDAMYWYRQDPGQGLRLIYYSQIVNDFQKGDIAEGYSVSREKKESFPLTVTSAQKNPTAFYLCASTKGLGVAEQFFGPGTRLTVL.

This clone appeared a few times. The J gene is TRBJ1-4, the V gene TRBV11-2; D is unclear. The CDR3 has 15 residues. Per germline, CDR1 SGHAT and CDR2 FQNNGV. The germline V and J ends were trimmed by 4 bases and 8 bases, with 17 bases remaining between them. The CDR3 protein is CASSYPQAVGEKLFF. In DNA, the CDR3 is TGTGCCAGCAGCTACCCCCAGGCGGTCGGAGAAAAACTGTTTTTT.

The chain recombines TRBV6-5 with TRBJ2-3; D is unclear. From germline, CDR1 is MNHEY and CDR2 SVGAGI. The germline V and J ends were trimmed by 2 bases and 3 bases, with 12 bases remaining between them. The CDR3 length is 15 residues. The CDR3 DNA reads as TGTGCCAGCAGTTACGGTTACACCCTGACAGATACGCAGTATTTT. Its protein product is CASSYGYTLTDTQYF.

The table lists this clone with a few counts. The V call is TRBV6-5, the J call TRBJ1-1; unclear D gene. This CDR3 region has 11 residues. V lost 5 bases, J lost 1 base, and 2 bases lay in between. Looked up from germline, CDR1 is MNHEY and CDR2 is SVGAGI. The CDR3 spells CASSRNTEAFF. The CDR3, as DNA: TGTGCCAGCAGTAGGAACACTGAAGCTTTCTTT.

The chain links TRBV18 to TRBJ1-1; perhaps TRBD1 as D (5 bases). Germline CDR1 and CDR2: KGHSH and LQKENI. This CDR3 has 14 amino acids. Trimming left V 6 bases short and J 5 bases short, with 16 bases between. This chain's CDR3 is CASSGGGRDTEAFF. The CDR3 coding sequence is TGTGCCAGCTCCGGCGGGGGTAGGGATACTGAAGCTTTCTTT.

The chain links TRBV30 to TRBJ1-1; no clear D. This CDR3 has 13 amino acids. CDR1 and CDR2 from the germline V gene are GTSNPN and SVGIG (reference sequence). V shed 0 bases and J shed 1 base, with 6 bases lying between them. CDR3 residues: CAWSVRQNTEAFF. The CDR3 nucleotides are TGTGCCTGGAGTGTACGGCAGAACACTGAAGCTTTCTTT. The complete variable domain, with remaining parts taken from reference TRBV30 and TRBJ1-1, reads SQTIHQWPATLVQPVGSPLSLECTVEGTSNPNLYWYRQAAGRGLQLLFYSVGIGQISSEVPQNLSASRPQDRQFILSSKKLLLSDSGFYLCAWSVRQNTEAFFGQGTRLTVV.

The chain employs TRBV9 and TRBJ2-5; D possibly corresponds to TRBD1 (5 bases). Trimming cost V 0 bases and J 5 bases, with 14 bases left between them. CDR1 and CDR2 (germline): SGDLS, YYNGEE. This CDR3 spans 15 amino acids. The CDR3: CASSVDSRVGETQYF. CDR3 nucleotides: TGTGCCAGCAGCGTAGATTCCAGGGTCGGCGAGACCCAGTACTTC.

The chain employs TRBV5-1 and TRBJ2-5, with D perhaps TRBD2 (6 bases). The CDR3 totals 16 residues. The V end was cut by 4 bases, the J end by 3 bases, with 19 bases between. The V gene's germline CDR1 is SGHRS and CDR2 YFSETQ. CDR3 region: CASSQPPGLGEETQYF. CDR3 nucleotides: TGCGCCAGCAGCCAGCCACCGGGACTCGGAGAAGAGACCCAGTACTTC.

The V call is TRBV20-1, the J call TRBJ2-7; weak D call: TRBD2 (5 bases). Looked up from germline, CDR1 is DFQATT and CDR2 is SNEGSKA (reference sequence). Trimming left V 6 bases short and J 9 bases short, with 12 bases between. CDR3 size: 10 residues. The CDR3 coding sequence is TGCAGTGCCCCCGAAGGGAGGCAGTACTTC. Translation gives CSAPEGRQYF.